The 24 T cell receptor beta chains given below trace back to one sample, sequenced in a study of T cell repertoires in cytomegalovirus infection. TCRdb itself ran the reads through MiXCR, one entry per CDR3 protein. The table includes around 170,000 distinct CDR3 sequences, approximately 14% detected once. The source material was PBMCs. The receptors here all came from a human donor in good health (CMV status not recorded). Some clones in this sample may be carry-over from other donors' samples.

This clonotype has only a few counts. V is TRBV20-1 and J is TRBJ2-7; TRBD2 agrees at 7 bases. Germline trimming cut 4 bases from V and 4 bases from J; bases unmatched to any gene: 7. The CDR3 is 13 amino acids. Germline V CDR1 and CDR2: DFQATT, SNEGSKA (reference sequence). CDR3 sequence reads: CSAKDRRGYEQYF. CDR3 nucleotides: TGCAGTGCTAAGGACCGGCGGGGGTACGAGCAGTACTTC.

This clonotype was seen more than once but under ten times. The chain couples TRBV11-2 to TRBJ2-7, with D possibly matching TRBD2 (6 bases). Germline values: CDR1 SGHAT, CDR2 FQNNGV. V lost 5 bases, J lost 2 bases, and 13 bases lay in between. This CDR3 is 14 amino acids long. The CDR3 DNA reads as TGTGCCAGCAGCCGGGAGCGGACGACCTACGAGCAGTACTTC. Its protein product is CASSRERTTYEQYF.

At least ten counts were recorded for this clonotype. DNA for the CDR3: TGTGCCAGCAGCTTAGGGGAGGGAGCTGGGCAGTTCTTC. As protein: CASSLGEGAGQFF. V usage is TRBV7-2 and J usage is TRBJ2-1, with TRBD2 identical over 7 bases. The CDR3 totals 13 residues. In germline, CDR1 is SGHTA, CDR2 FQGNSA. After removal of 1 base from V and 12 bases from J, the junction contained 6 bases not matched to a gene.

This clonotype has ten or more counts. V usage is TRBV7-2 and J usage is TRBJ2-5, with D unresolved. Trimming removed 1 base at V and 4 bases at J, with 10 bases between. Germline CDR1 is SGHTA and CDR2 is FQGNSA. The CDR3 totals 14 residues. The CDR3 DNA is TGTGCCAGCAGCTTAGGGCTAGTCGGAGAGACCCAGTACTTC. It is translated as CASSLGLVGETQYF. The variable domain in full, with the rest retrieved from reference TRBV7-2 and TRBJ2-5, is GAGVSQSPSNKVTEKGKDVELRCDPISGHTALYWYRQSLGQGLEFLIYFQGNSAPDKSGLPSDRFSAERTGGSVSTLTIQRTQQEDSAVYLCASSLGLVGETQYFGPGTRLLVL.

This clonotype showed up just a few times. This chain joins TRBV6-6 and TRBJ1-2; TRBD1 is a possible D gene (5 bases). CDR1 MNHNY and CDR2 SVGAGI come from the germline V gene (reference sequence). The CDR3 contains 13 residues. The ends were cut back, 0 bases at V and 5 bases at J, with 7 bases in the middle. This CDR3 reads CASSYSDTYGYTF. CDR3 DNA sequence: TGTGCCAGCAGTTACTCGGACACTTATGGCTACACCTTC.

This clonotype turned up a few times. CDR3 region: CASSLDRDPRWAQYF. DNA of the CDR3: TGTGCCAGCAGCTTGGATCGGGACCCCCGGTGGGCCCAGTACTTC. V gene TRBV5-5 combines with J gene TRBJ2-5; D is possibly TRBD1 or TRBD2 (5 bases each). The germline V and J ends were trimmed by 0 bases and 9 bases, with 18 bases remaining between them. CDR1 and CDR2 from the germline V gene are SGHKS and YYEKEE (reference sequence). This CDR3 spans 15 amino acids. The variable domain in full, completed from reference TRBV5-5 and TRBJ2-5, reads DAGVTQSPTHLIKTRGQQVTLRCSPISGHKSVSWYQQVLGQGPQFIFQYYEKEERGRGNFPDRFSARQFPNYSSELNVNALLLGDSALYLCASSLDRDPRWAQYFGPGTRLLVL.

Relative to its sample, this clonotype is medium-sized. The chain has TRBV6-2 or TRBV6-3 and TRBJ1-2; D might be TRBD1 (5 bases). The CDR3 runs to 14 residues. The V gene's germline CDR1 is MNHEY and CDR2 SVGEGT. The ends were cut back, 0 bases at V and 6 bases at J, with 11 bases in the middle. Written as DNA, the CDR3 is TGTGCCAGCAGTTACTCGATAGGGACGGATGGCTACACCTTC. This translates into CASSYSIGTDGYTF.

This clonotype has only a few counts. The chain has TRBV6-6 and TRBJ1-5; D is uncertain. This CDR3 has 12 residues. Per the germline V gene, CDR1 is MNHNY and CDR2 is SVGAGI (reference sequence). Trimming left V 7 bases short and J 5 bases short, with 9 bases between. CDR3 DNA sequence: TGTGCCAGCACCAGAGGCGATCAGCCCCAGCATTTT. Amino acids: CASTRGDQPQHF.

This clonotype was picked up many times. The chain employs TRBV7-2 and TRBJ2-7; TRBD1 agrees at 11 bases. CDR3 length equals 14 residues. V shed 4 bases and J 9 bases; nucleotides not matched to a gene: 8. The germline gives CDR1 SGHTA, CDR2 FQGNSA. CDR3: CASSSRDRGYVQYF. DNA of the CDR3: TGTGCCAGCAGCTCCCGGGACAGGGGGTATGTGCAGTACTTC. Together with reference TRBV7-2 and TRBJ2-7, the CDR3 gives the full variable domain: GAGVSQSPSNKVTEKGKDVELRCDPISGHTALYWYRQSLGQGLEFLIYFQGNSAPDKSGLPSDRFSAERTGGSVSTLTIQRTQQEDSAVYLCASSSRDRGYVQYFGPGTRLTVT.

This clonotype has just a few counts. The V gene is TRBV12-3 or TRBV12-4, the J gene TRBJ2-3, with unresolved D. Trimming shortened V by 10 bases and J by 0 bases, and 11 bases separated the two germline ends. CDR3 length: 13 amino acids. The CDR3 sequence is CATTLTSTDTQYF. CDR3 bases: TGTGCCACTACCCTGACTAGCACAGATACGCAGTATTTT.

The DNA for the CDR3 is TGTGCCAGCAGTCCCCCTTACACCGGGGAGCTGTTTTTT. Protein product: CASSPPYTGELFF. This rearrangement joins TRBV6-2 or TRBV6-3 to TRBJ2-2; D is undetermined. The CDR3 contains 13 residues. V dropped 5 bases and J dropped 3 bases, with 7 bases sitting between them. CDR1 is MNHEY, CDR2 SVGEGT, per germline.

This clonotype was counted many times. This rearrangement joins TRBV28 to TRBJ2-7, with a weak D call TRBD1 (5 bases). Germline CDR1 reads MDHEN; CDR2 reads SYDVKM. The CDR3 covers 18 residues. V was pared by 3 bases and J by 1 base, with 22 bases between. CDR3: CASSLFQGNSKRSYEQYF. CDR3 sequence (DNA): TGTGCCAGCAGTTTGTTTCAGGGCAATAGCAAAAGATCCTACGAGCAGTACTTC.

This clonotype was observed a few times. CDR3 nucleotide sequence: TGTGCCAGCAGTTTATCGGCTGGGAACTTAGTCGAGCAGTACTTC. Protein product: CASSLSAGNLVEQYF. The rearrangement uses TRBV27 and TRBJ2-7; D unresolved. This CDR3 spans 15 amino acids. V was cut by 0 bases and J by 6 bases, with 15 bases left in between. Germline values: CDR1 MNHEY, CDR2 SMNVEV (reference sequence).

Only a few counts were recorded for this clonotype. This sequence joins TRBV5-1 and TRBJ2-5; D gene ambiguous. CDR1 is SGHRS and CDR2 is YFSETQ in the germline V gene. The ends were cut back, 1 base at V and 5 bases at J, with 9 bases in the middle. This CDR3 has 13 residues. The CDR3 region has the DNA TGCGCCAGCAGCTTGTACGGAGCGGAGACCCAGTACTTC. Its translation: CASSLYGAETQYF.

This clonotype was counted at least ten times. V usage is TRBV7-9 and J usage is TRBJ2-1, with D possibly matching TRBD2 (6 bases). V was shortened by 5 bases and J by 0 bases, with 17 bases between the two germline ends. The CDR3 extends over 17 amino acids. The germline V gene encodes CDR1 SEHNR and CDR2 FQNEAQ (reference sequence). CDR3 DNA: TGTGCCAGCAGCCCAGCTGGGGGGTCCAGCTCCTACAATGAGCAGTTCTTC. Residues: CASSPAGGSSSYNEQFF.

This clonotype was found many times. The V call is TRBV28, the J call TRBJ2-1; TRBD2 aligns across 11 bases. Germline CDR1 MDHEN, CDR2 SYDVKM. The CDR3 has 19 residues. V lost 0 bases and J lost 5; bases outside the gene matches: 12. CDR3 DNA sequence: TGTGCCAGCAGTTTATGGGCCGGGAGTAGCGGGAGGGATGACAATGAGCAGTTCTTC. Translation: CASSLWAGSSGRDDNEQFF.

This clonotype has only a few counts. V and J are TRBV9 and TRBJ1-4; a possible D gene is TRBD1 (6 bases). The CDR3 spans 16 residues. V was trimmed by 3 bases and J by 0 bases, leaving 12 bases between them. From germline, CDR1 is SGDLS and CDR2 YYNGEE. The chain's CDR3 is CASSARDTATNEKLFF. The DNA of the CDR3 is TGTGCCAGCAGCGCGCGGGACACGGCAACTAATGAAAAACTGTTTTTT.

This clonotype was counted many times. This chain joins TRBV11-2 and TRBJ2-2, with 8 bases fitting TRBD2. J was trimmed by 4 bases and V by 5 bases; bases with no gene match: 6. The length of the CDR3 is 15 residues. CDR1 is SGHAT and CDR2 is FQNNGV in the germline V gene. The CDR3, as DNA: TGTGCCAGCAGCATTGTAGCGGGGTCCACCGGGGAGCTGTTTTTT. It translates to CASSIVAGSTGELFF.

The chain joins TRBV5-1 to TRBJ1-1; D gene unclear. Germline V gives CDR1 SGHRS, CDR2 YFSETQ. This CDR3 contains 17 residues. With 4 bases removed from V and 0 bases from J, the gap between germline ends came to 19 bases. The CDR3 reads CASSPREAWGVNTEAFF. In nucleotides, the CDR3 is TGCGCCAGCAGCCCTCGAGAGGCGTGGGGAGTGAACACTGAAGCTTTCTTT.

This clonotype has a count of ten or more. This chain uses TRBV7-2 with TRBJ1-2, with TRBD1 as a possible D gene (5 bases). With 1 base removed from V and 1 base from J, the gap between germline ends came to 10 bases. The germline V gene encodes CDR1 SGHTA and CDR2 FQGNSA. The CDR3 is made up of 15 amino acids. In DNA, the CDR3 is TGTGCCAGCAGCTTAGATCGCAGGGATAACTATGGCTACACCTTC. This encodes CASSLDRRDNYGYTF.

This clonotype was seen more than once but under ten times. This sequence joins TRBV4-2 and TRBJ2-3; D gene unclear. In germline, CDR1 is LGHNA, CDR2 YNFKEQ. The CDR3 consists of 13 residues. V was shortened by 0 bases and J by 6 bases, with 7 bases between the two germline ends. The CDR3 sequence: CASSQDGPDTQYF. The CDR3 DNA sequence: TGTGCCAGCAGCCAAGATGGGCCGGATACGCAGTATTTT.

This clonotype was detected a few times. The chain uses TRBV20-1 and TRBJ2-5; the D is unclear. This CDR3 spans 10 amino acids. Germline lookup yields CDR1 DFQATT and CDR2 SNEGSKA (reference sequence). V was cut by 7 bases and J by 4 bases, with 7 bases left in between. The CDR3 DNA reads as TGCAGTGTACGTGCAGAGACCCAGTACTTC. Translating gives CSVRAETQYF.

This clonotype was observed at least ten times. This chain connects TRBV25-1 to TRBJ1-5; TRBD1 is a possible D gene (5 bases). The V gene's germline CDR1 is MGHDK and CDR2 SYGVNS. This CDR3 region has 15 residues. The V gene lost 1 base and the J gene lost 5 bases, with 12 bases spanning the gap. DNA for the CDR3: TGTGCCAGCAGTGAATGGGGCAGGGTGGATCAGCCCCAGCATTTT. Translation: CASSEWGRVDQPQHF.

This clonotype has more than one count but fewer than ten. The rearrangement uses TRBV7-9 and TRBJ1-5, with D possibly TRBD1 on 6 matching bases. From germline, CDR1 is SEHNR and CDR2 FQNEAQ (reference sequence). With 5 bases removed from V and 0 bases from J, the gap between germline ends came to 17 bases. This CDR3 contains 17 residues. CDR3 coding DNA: TGTGCCAGCAGCGAGCAGGGACATCCGTATAGCAATCAGCCCCAGCATTTT. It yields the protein CASSEQGHPYSNQPQHF.